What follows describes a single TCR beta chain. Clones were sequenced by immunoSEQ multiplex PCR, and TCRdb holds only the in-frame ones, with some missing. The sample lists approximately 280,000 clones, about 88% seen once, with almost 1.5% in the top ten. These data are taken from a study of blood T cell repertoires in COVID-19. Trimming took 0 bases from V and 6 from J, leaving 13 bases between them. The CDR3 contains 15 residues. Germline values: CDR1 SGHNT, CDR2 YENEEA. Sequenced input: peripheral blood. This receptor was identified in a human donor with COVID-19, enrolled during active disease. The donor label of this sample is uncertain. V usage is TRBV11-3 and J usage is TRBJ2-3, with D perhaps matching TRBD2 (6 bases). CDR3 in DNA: TGTGCCAGCAGCTTAGAAGGCGGGGCCCTCGATACGCAGTATTTT. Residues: CASSLEGGALDTQYF.